These T cell receptor beta chains were read from a single sample in a study of blood T cells in healthy people across ages. TCRdb analysed the 5' RACE reads with MiXCR anew, one entry per CDR3 protein. The table has 850,000 to 1,000,000 distinct CDR3 sequences, 45% to 60% seen once; the top ten hold around a fifth. The specimen was blood. The receptors originated from a woman aged 55-69 years in good health. Each CDR3 is given with its conserved first and last residue. The D gene is left open where the match is weak. Only part of the rows carry a size: once, few, many, or a class if the clone is expanded.

J gene: TRBJ2-1; clone size: -; V gene: TRBV27; D gene: TRBD2; CDR3 DNA: TGTGCCGTTCTTCGAAGCGGGAGCTCCTACAATGAGCAGTTCTTC; CDR3 protein: CAVLRSGSSYNEQFF
J gene: TRBJ2-7; clone size: few; V gene: TRBV18; D gene: TRBD1; CDR3 DNA: TGTGCCAGCTCACCAGGTGCCGGGACAGGACAAATTTACGAGCAGTACTTC; CDR3 protein: CASSPGAGTGQIYEQYF
J gene: TRBJ2-7; clone size: many; V gene: TRBV7-6; D gene: TRBD2; CDR3 DNA: TGTGCCAGCAGCCCCAGACTAGCTTCTAGCTCCTACGAGCAGTACTTC; CDR3 protein: CASSPRLASSSYEQYF
J gene: TRBJ1-5; clone size: -; V gene: TRBV20-1; D gene: TRBD1; CDR3 DNA: TGCAGTGCTAGCCGGGACAGGGTACGGAATCAGCCCCAGCATTTT; CDR3 protein: CSASRDRVRNQPQHF
J gene: TRBJ2-3; clone size: -; V gene: TRBV28; D gene: -; CDR3 DNA: TGTGCCAGCAGTAGCCCCGGGACTGCTAGCACAGATACGCAGTATTTT; CDR3 protein: CASSSPGTASTDTQYF
J gene: TRBJ2-1; clone size: -; V gene: TRBV4-1; D gene: TRBD2; CDR3 DNA: TGCGCCAGCAGCCAGACCCAGGGACTAACCTACAATGAGCAGTTCTTC; CDR3 protein: CASSQTQGLTYNEQFF
J gene: TRBJ2-2; clone size: -; V gene: TRBV28; D gene: -; CDR3 DNA: TGTGCCAGCAGCCTAAGAGGAAGGGAGCTGTTTTTT; CDR3 protein: CASSLRGRELFF
J gene: TRBJ2-7; clone size: -; V gene: TRBV9; D gene: TRBD2; CDR3 DNA: TGTGCCAGCAGCCCCTCCGGGACTAGCGGTCTGGCTTACGAGCAGTACTTC; CDR3 protein: CASSPSGTSGLAYEQYF
J gene: TRBJ2-3; clone size: -; V gene: TRBV29-1; D gene: -; CDR3 DNA: TGCAGCATTTCTCTATCAGATACGCAGTATTTT; CDR3 protein: CSISLSDTQYF
J gene: TRBJ2-7; clone size: -; V gene: TRBV5-1; D gene: -; CDR3 DNA: TGCGCCAGCAGCCCGGAGGGACAGACCTCCTACGAGCAGTACTTC; CDR3 protein: CASSPEGQTSYEQYF
J gene: TRBJ1-2; clone size: -; V gene: TRBV7-2; D gene: -; CDR3 DNA: TGTGCCAGCAGCATTGACATCCTGGTCGCCTCTAACTATGGCTACACCTTC; CDR3 protein: CASSIDILVASNYGYTF
J gene: TRBJ2-7; clone size: -; V gene: TRBV20-1; D gene: -; CDR3 DNA: TGTAGTGCTAGAGACAGCAGGGGTTACTACGAGCAGTACTTC; CDR3 protein: CSARDSRGYYEQYF
J gene: TRBJ2-1; clone size: -; V gene: TRBV7-2; D gene: TRBD2; CDR3 DNA: TGTGCCAGCAGCAAGGGACTAGCGGGAGGGTGGACCTACAATGAGCAGTTCTTC; CDR3 protein: CASSKGLAGGWTYNEQFF
J gene: TRBJ2-7; clone size: once; V gene: TRBV29-1; D gene: -; CDR3 DNA: TGCAGCGTTGCCACCCCAGGAAGCTCCTACAATGAGCAGTACTTC; CDR3 protein: CSVATPGSSYNEQYF
J gene: TRBJ2-7; clone size: -; V gene: TRBV7-2; D gene: -; CDR3 DNA: TGTGCCAGCAGCTTAGATGGGGGTTTCACCTACGAGCAGTACTTC; CDR3 protein: CASSLDGGFTYEQYF
J gene: TRBJ2-3; clone size: -; V gene: TRBV5-6; D gene: TRBD2; CDR3 DNA: TGTGCCAGCTTGGGACTAGCTGGGGTAGATACGCAGTATTTT; CDR3 protein: CASLGLAGVDTQYF
J gene: TRBJ2-7; clone size: few; V gene: TRBV29-1; D gene: TRBD2; CDR3 DNA: TGCAGCGTTGAAGTCCTAACCCTAGCGGGAGGTACCTACGAGCAGTACTTC; CDR3 protein: CSVEVLTLAGGTYEQYF
J gene: TRBJ2-7; clone size: -; V gene: TRBV6-5; D gene: -; CDR3 DNA: TGTGCCAGCAGTAGGGCACGTCGGGGGGCAGGGTCCGAGCAGTACTTC; CDR3 protein: CASSRARRGAGSEQYF
J gene: TRBJ2-5; clone size: -; V gene: TRBV4-3; D gene: -; CDR3 DNA: TGCGCCAGCAGCCAAGAAAGTTGGAACCAAGAGACCCAGTACTTC; CDR3 protein: CASSQESWNQETQYF
J gene: TRBJ2-1; clone size: -; V gene: TRBV20-1; D gene: TRBD2; CDR3 DNA: TGCAGTGCTAGATTGACTAGCGGGAGGAGGGAGCAGTTCTTC; CDR3 protein: CSARLTSGRREQFF
J gene: TRBJ1-5; clone size: -; V gene: TRBV10-3; D gene: -; CDR3 DNA: TGTGCCGCAAAGGGACTCAATCAGCCCCAGCATTTT; CDR3 protein: CAAKGLNQPQHF
J gene: TRBJ1-5; clone size: few; V gene: TRBV4-1; D gene: TRBD1; CDR3 DNA: TGCGCCAGCAGCCACCTGGGACAGGGGTTATCCGATCAGCCCCAGCATTTT; CDR3 protein: CASSHLGQGLSDQPQHF
J gene: TRBJ2-5; clone size: -; V gene: TRBV6-5; D gene: TRBD1; CDR3 DNA: TGTGCCAGCAGAAGACAGGGCCGTGAGCAGTACTTC; CDR3 protein: CASRRQGREQYF
J gene: TRBJ2-7; clone size: -; V gene: TRBV27; D gene: TRBD2; CDR3 DNA: TGTGCCAGCAGTTTGGGCCTAGCGGGAGCAGTCTGCGAGCAGTACTTC; CDR3 protein: CASSLGLAGAVCEQYF
J gene: TRBJ2-5; clone size: -; V gene: TRBV7-2; D gene: -; CDR3 DNA: TGTGCCAGCAGCGCAAATGCGGTGACCCAGTACTTC; CDR3 protein: CASSANAVTQYF
J gene: TRBJ2-7; clone size: -; V gene: TRBV25-1; D gene: -; CDR3 DNA: TGTGCCAGCAGTGCCCACCCTTACGAGCAGTACTTC; CDR3 protein: CASSAHPYEQYF
J gene: TRBJ2-7; clone size: -; V gene: TRBV7-2; D gene: -; CDR3 DNA: TGTGCCAGCAGCTTAGTAACTCGTACGGGGGAGCAGTACTTC; CDR3 protein: CASSLVTRTGEQYF
J gene: TRBJ2-7; clone size: once; V gene: TRBV27; D gene: TRBD1; CDR3 DNA: TGTGCCAGCAGTTTGGGGACAGGGGAAGCCCACGAGCAGTACTTC; CDR3 protein: CASSLGTGEAHEQYF
J gene: TRBJ2-3; clone size: -; V gene: TRBV20-1; D gene: -; CDR3 DNA: TGCAGTGCTAGTCCGGGTAGCACAGATACGCAGTATTTT; CDR3 protein: CSASPGSTDTQYF
J gene: TRBJ2-3; clone size: -; V gene: TRBV24-1; D gene: -; CDR3 DNA: TGTGCCACCAGTGTGGGGGCGGCAGATACGCAGTATTTT; CDR3 protein: CATSVGAADTQYF
J gene: TRBJ2-6; clone size: few; V gene: TRBV12-3/TRBV12-4; D gene: -; CDR3 DNA: TGTGCCAGCAGTCAAAATTCGGGAGGGGCCAACGTCCTGACTTTC; CDR3 protein: CASSQNSGGANVLTF
J gene: TRBJ1-6; clone size: -; V gene: TRBV6-5; D gene: -; CDR3 DNA: TGTGCCAGCAGTTACAACAGAGTACTTAATTCACCCCTCCACTTT; CDR3 protein: CASSYNRVLNSPLHF
J gene: TRBJ2-1; clone size: -; V gene: TRBV20-1; D gene: TRBD1; CDR3 DNA: TGCAGTGCAACGGGACAGGGGAAATACAATGAGCAGTTCTTC; CDR3 protein: CSATGQGKYNEQFF
J gene: TRBJ2-7; clone size: few; V gene: TRBV11-1; D gene: TRBD2; CDR3 DNA: TGTGCCAGCAGCTACTCGGGACTAGAACCCTACGAGCAGTACTTC; CDR3 protein: CASSYSGLEPYEQYF
J gene: TRBJ2-1; clone size: -; V gene: TRBV5-1; D gene: -; CDR3 DNA: TGCGCCAGCAGCAGTGGAGGGCCGGGGAATGAGCAGTTCTTC; CDR3 protein: CASSSGGPGNEQFF
J gene: TRBJ2-5; clone size: -; V gene: TRBV6-2/TRBV6-3; D gene: -; CDR3 DNA: TGTGCCAGCAGTGAACTGGGATACGATGAGACCCAGTACTTC; CDR3 protein: CASSELGYDETQYF
J gene: TRBJ2-7; clone size: -; V gene: TRBV29-1; D gene: -; CDR3 DNA: TGCAGCGTTGAGATGGAGTACTACGAGCAGTACTTC; CDR3 protein: CSVEMEYYEQYF
J gene: TRBJ1-5; clone size: few; V gene: TRBV28; D gene: -; CDR3 DNA: TGTGCCAGCAGTTTGCGGCCCCGGGCCCAGCATTTT; CDR3 protein: CASSLRPRAQHF
J gene: TRBJ2-3; clone size: -; V gene: TRBV4-3; D gene: TRBD2; CDR3 DNA: TGCGCCAGCAGCCACATACTAGCGGGGGGCGGCACAGATACGCAGTATTTT; CDR3 protein: CASSHILAGGGTDTQYF
J gene: TRBJ1-4; clone size: -; V gene: TRBV27; D gene: -; CDR3 DNA: TGTGCCAGCAGTTTAAGGGCAGGCGGGAATGAAAAACTGTTTTTT; CDR3 protein: CASSLRAGGNEKLFF